These T cell receptor beta chains were read from a single sample in a study of T-cell reconstitution after alpha-beta-depleted transplantation in children. Each CDR3 protein is one row after TCRdb ran MiXCR on the PCR reads. Of around 100,000 distinct CDR3 sequences in the sample, approximately 8% were seen once. Sequences were derived from PBMCs, sampled before TCRalphabeta/CD19-depleted stem cell transplant. The receptor source for this set is a boy between 2 and 15 years old with acute lymphoblastic leukemia, due to receive a stem cell transplant. CDR3s include the opening cysteine and the closing phenylalanine or tryptophan. The D gene is left open where the match is weak. Clone size is not always given. Where it is, it says once, few, many or a class for expanded clones.

d_call	clone_size	v_call	j_call	cdr3_aa	cdr3_nt
NA	few	TRBV7-9	TRBJ2-7	CASSLVGVLEGYEQYF	TGTGCCAGCAGCTTAGTCGGGGTCCTGGAGGGCTACGAGCAGTACTTC
TRBD1	few	TRBV5-1	TRBJ2-2	CASSVQGAQSAGELFF	TGCGCCAGCAGCGTACAGGGGGCGCAGTCGGCCGGGGAGCTGTTTTTT
TRBD2	few	TRBV18	TRBJ2-5	CASQRDQLASETQYF	TGTGCCAGCCAGCGGGACCAGCTGGCGTCGGAGACCCAGTACTTC
NA	many	TRBV20-1	TRBJ2-7	CSARDGSSYEQYF	TGCAGTGCTAGGGACGGAAGCTCCTACGAGCAGTACTTC
TRBD1	NA	TRBV6-5	TRBJ1-2	CASSYRTGSNYGYTF	TGTGCCAGCAGTTACCGGACAGGGTCTAACTATGGCTACACCTTC
NA	many	TRBV6-6	TRBJ2-3	CASIFGDTDTQYF	TGTGCCAGCATCTTCGGGGACACAGATACGCAGTATTTT
NA	many	TRBV15	TRBJ1-5	CATSGGISNQPQHF	TGTGCCACCAGCGGTGGGATTAGCAATCAGCCCCAGCATTTT
NA	many	TRBV3-1	TRBJ2-1	CASSPHIGLRGNEQFF	TGTGCCAGCAGCCCCCATATCGGCCTCCGGGGCAATGAGCAGTTCTTC
NA	many	TRBV21-1	TRBJ2-1	CASSKKDSPYNEQFF	TGTGCCAGCAGCAAAAAGGATAGCCCATACAATGAGCAGTTCTTC
NA	NA	TRBV7-8	TRBJ2-7	CASSLDPGGGYEQYF	TGTGCCAGCAGCTTAGATCCAGGGGGAGGCTACGAGCAGTACTTC
TRBD2	few	TRBV7-7	TRBJ2-5	CASSLAAGGPMETQYF	TGTGCCAGCAGCTTAGCGGCGGGGGGGCCGATGGAGACCCAGTACTTC
TRBD1	many	TRBV5-1	TRBJ1-1	CASSYGQGTLNTEAFF	TGCGCCAGCAGCTATGGACAGGGGACTTTGAACACTGAAGCTTTCTTT
NA	few	TRBV7-8	TRBJ2-3	CASSQRRSDTQYF	TGTGCCAGCAGCCAACGGCGCTCAGATACGCAGTATTTT
NA	few	TRBV20-1	TRBJ2-3	CSVHLTTLDTQYF	TGCAGTGTCCATCTTACGACTTTAGATACGCAGTATTTT
TRBD1	many	TRBV5-1	TRBJ1-2	CASSEQTGGYGYTF	TGCGCCAGCAGCGAACAGACAGGGGGCTACGGCTACACCTTC
NA	many	TRBV10-3	TRBJ1-2	CAISGDRIYGYTF	TGTGCCATCAGTGGAGACAGGATCTATGGCTACACCTTC
NA	NA	TRBV6-1	TRBJ2-5	CASSPTEKETQYF	TGTGCCAGCAGCCCGACAGAGAAAGAGACCCAGTACTTC
NA	NA	TRBV5-1	TRBJ1-3	CASSIFSGNTIYF	TGCGCCAGCAGTATATTCTCTGGAAACACCATATATTTT
NA	many	TRBV7-2	TRBJ1-4	CASSLAGKEEKLFF	TGTGCCAGCAGCTTAGCGGGGAAAGAGGAAAAACTGTTTTTT
NA	few	TRBV2	TRBJ2-5	CASSEALRARGTQYF	TGTGCCAGCAGTGAAGCGCTTCGGGCCCGGGGGACCCAGTACTTC
TRBD2	few	TRBV7-8	TRBJ2-1	CASSQGGLARNEQFF	TGTGCCAGCTCCCAAGGGGGACTAGCGAGGAATGAGCAGTTCTTC
TRBD1	few	TRBV7-3	TRBJ1-4	CASSPTGGREKLFF	TGTGCCAGCAGCCCCACAGGGGGTCGGGAAAAACTGTTTTTT
NA	many	TRBV7-9	TRBJ2-7	CASSLEWSGDEQYF	TGTGCCAGCAGCTTAGAGTGGAGTGGCGACGAGCAGTACTTC
NA	many	TRBV6-2/TRBV6-3	TRBJ2-6	CASSYMGPGANVLTF	TGTGCCAGCAGTTACATGGGGCCTGGGGCCAACGTCCTGACTTTC
NA	NA	TRBV20-1	TRBJ1-5	CSATSATGQHQPQHF	TGCAGTGCTACCTCGGCCACTGGACAGCATCAGCCCCAGCATTTT
NA	many	TRBV12-3/TRBV12-4	TRBJ2-5	CASTFSGETQYF	TGTGCCAGCACTTTTTCGGGGGAGACCCAGTACTTC
NA	many	TRBV3-1	TRBJ1-2	CASSLGTANYGYTF	TGTGCCAGCAGCCTCGGGACGGCTAACTATGGCTACACCTTC
TRBD2	NA	TRBV10-3	TRBJ2-1	CAIRSSGGKDEQFF	TGTGCCATCAGATCTAGCGGGGGAAAGGATGAGCAGTTCTTC
NA	NA	TRBV12-5	TRBJ2-1	CASGLVSGGLPYNEQFF	TGTGCTAGTGGTTTGGTATCCGGGGGGCTCCCCTACAATGAGCAGTTCTTC
TRBD1	NA	TRBV11-1	TRBJ1-6	CASSQGGTGGAGNSPLHF	TGTGCCAGCAGCCAGGGCGGGACAGGGGGCGCCGGGAATTCACCCCTCCACTTT
TRBD2	many	TRBV10-3	TRBJ2-3	CAISEPAGAPLVSGGYTDTQYF	TGTGCCATCAGTGAGCCCGCCGGGGCGCCGTTGGTGTCGGGGGGATACACAGATACGCAGTATTTT
NA	NA	TRBV19	TRBJ2-2	CASSRGTLNTGELFF	TGTGCCAGTAGCCGGGGGACGTTGAACACCGGGGAGCTGTTTTTT
TRBD1	few	TRBV5-1	TRBJ1-2	CASSSPGTATPFQDGYTF	TGCGCCAGCAGCTCCCCGGGGACAGCTACCCCCTTTCAGGATGGCTACACCTTC
TRBD1	many	TRBV2	TRBJ2-7	CASSPRGQSSYEQYF	TGTGCCAGCAGCCCTCGGGGACAGAGCTCCTACGAGCAGTACTTC
NA	many	TRBV5-1	TRBJ2-7	CASAEGSSYEQYF	TGCGCCAGCGCGGAGGGCTCATCCTACGAGCAGTACTTC
TRBD2	many	TRBV4-3	TRBJ2-1	CASSQDRAGGPNEQFF	TGCGCCAGCAGCCAAGATCGGGCGGGGGGGCCTAATGAGCAGTTCTTC
NA	NA	TRBV20-1	TRBJ2-7	CSAALAYEQYF	TGCAGTGCGGCACTCGCCTACGAGCAGTACTTC
TRBD1	few	TRBV6-5	TRBJ2-7	CASSYSTGGLYEQYF	TGTGCCAGCAGTTACTCGACAGGGGGCCTTTACGAGCAGTACTTC
TRBD1	many	TRBV10-3	TRBJ1-2	CAISEWKGAIYGYTF	TGTGCCATCAGTGAGTGGAAGGGGGCCATCTATGGCTACACCTTC
TRBD2	many	TRBV5-1	TRBJ2-1	CASSLDYRGGGTNNEQFF	TGCGCCAGCAGCTTGGACTATAGGGGCGGGGGGACAAACAATGAGCAGTTCTTC
NA	many	TRBV29-1	TRBJ2-1	CSVGNNEQFF	TGCAGCGTAGGTAACAATGAGCAGTTCTTC
NA	many	TRBV12-3/TRBV12-4	TRBJ2-5	CASTKGRGQTQYF	TGTGCCAGCACCAAAGGCAGGGGACAGACCCAGTACTTC
NA	few	TRBV13	TRBJ1-4	CASSPRGRRNEKLFF	TGTGCCAGCAGCCCCCGGGGTCGGAGAAATGAAAAACTGTTTTTT
NA	NA	TRBV27	TRBJ2-5	CASRILHQETQYF	TGTGCCAGCAGGATACTGCACCAAGAGACCCAGTACTTC
NA	many	TRBV12-3/TRBV12-4	TRBJ2-7	CASTFPTADEQYF	TGTGCCAGCACCTTCCCGACCGCGGACGAGCAGTACTTC
NA	NA	TRBV7-9	TRBJ2-5	CASSDGTQYF	TGTGCCAGCAGCGATGGGACCCAGTACTTC
NA	many	TRBV18	TRBJ2-7	CASSPGHEQYF	TGTGCCAGCTCACCAGGCCACGAGCAGTACTTC
NA	many	TRBV7-2	TRBJ1-1	CASSWRVSYTEAFF	TGTGCCAGCAGCTGGAGGGTGAGTTACACTGAAGCTTTCTTT
TRBD1	few	TRBV5-1	TRBJ1-1	CASTFGTANTEAFF	TGCGCCAGCACCTTTGGGACAGCGAACACTGAAGCTTTCTTT
TRBD2	NA	TRBV15	TRBJ2-7	CATSSGTSAYEQYF	TGTGCCACCAGCAGCGGGACTAGCGCCTACGAGCAGTACTTC
TRBD2	few	TRBV14	TRBJ2-1	CASSQEGRGGSYDEQFF	TGTGCCAGCAGCCAAGAGGGACGGGGAGGGTCATATGATGAGCAGTTCTTC
NA	few	TRBV20-1	TRBJ1-5	CSARTAEYQPQHF	TGCAGTGCTAGGACCGCAGAATATCAGCCCCAGCATTTT